This T cell receptor beta chain was recorded in a study of blood T cell repertoires in COVID-19. Overall study: Sites in the United States, Italy and Spain provided acute and convalescent COVID-19 samples. The analysed material was cDNA or gDNA that came from T cells, B-cell-depleted T cells, or PBMCs.

Authors' data handling: For nucleated cells, counts were estimated from reference gene primer amplification. The protocol was immunoSEQ multiplex PCR, while the TCRdb copy is restricted to in-frame clones and leaves out a portion. V and J calls and clone size follow that table, whereas D and trimming were derived from the DNA. The sample includes tens of thousands of clones, around 70% of them seen just once. The CDR3 spans 16 residues. Unmatched junction bases numbered 9, after V lost 0 bases and J lost 5 bases. The germline gives CDR1 MNHEY, CDR2 SVGAGI. The source material was peripheral blood. The TCR originated in a woman aged 70-85 years with acute or convalescent COVID-19. The chain joins TRBV6-5 to TRBJ2-7; 8 nucleotides line up with TRBD1. This chain's CDR3 is CASSYSLRQGWNEQYF. The CDR3 nucleotides are TGTGCCAGCAGTTACTCTTTGAGACAGGGGTGGAACGAGCAGTACTTC.